This T cell receptor beta chain is from a study of cytomegalovirus exposure and HLA in healthy donors. The CDR3 extends over 17 amino acids. Germline trimming cut 3 bases from V and 3 bases from J; bases unmatched to any gene: 11. Germline CDR1 and CDR2: SGHDT and YYEEEE. The primer mix had 60 Vbeta and 13 Jbeta primers. Data came from immunoSEQ multiplex PCR; TCRdb stores just in-frame clones and leaves some out. The sample lists tens of thousands of clones; roughly 63% were seen once. Material for sequencing was PBMCs. The receptor was isolated from a woman between 50 and 59 years old in good health and CMV-seropositive. The J gene is TRBJ2-3, the V gene TRBV5-6; 9 bases agree with TRBD2. The DNA for the CDR3 is TGTGCCAGCAGCTCAATGGTGTCTAGCGGGGTGACAGATACGCAGTATTTT. Translated, it gives CASSSMVSSGVTDTQYF.